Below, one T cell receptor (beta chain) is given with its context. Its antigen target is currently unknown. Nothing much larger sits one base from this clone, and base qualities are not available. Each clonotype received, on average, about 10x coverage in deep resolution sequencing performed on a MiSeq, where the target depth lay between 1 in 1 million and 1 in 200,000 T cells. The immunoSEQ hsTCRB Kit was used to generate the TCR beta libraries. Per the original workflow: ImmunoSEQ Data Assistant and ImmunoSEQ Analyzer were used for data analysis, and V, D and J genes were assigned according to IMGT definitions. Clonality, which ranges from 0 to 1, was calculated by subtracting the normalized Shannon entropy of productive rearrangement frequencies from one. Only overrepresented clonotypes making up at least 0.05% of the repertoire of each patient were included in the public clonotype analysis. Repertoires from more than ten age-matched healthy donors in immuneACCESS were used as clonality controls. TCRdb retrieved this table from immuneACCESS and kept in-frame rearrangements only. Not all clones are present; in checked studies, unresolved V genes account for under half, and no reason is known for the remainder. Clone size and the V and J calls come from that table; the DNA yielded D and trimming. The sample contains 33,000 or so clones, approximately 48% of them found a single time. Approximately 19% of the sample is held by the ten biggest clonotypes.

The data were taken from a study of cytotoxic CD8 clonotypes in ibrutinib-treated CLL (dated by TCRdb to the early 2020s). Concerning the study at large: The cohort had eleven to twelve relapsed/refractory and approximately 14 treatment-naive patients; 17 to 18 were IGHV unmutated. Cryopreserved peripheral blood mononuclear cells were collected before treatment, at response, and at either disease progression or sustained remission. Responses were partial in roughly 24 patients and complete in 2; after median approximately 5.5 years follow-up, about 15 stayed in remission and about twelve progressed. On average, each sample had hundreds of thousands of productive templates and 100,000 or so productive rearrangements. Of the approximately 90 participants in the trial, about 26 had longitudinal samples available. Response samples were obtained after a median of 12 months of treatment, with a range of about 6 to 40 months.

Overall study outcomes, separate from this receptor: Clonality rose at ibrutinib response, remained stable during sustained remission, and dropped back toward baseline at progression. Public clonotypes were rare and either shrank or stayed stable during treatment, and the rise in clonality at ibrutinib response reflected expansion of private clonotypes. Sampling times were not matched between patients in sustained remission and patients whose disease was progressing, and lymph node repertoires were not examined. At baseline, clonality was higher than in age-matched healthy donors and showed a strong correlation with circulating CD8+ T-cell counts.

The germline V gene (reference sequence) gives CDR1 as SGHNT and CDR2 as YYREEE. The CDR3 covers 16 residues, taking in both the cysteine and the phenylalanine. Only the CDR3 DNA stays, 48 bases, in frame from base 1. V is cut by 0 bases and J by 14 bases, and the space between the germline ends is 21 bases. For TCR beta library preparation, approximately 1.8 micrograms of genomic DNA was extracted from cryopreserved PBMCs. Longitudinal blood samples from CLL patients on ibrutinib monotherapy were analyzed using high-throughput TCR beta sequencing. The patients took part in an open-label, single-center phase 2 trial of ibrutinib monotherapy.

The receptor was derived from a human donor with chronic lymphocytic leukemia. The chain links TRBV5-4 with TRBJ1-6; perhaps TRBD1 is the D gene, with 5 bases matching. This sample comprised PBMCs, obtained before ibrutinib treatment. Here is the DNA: TGTGCCAGCAGCTTGGAGTTGTCGGACACGGCTAGGTCCCTCCACTTT. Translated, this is CASSLELSDTARSLHF.